The rows below give T cell receptor beta chains drawn from one sample of a study of cytomegalovirus exposure and HLA in healthy donors. Assay used: immunoSEQ multiplex PCR; TCRdb lists only in-frame clones, some missing. The table lists around 39,000 clones, with just under 4% in the top ten. Sequencing used PBMCs. The receptors were gathered from a male donor in good health and CMV-seronegative. The CDR3 runs from the conserved cysteine through the conserved F or W. The order of the fields is D gene, CDR3 length, V gene, J gene, CDR3 protein, CDR3 DNA. The D gene is left open where the match is weak.

d_call: -; cdr3_length: 12; v_call: TRBV30; j_call: TRBJ2-6; cdr3_aa: CAWSVIGRVLTF; cdr3_nt: TGTGCCTGGAGTGTAATAGGGAGAGTCCTGACTTTC
d_call: -; cdr3_length: 15; v_call: TRBV11-3; j_call: TRBJ2-3; cdr3_aa: CASSPGHLGTDTQYF; cdr3_nt: TGTGCCAGCAGCCCGGGACACCTGGGCACAGATACGCAGTATTTT
d_call: -; cdr3_length: 16; v_call: TRBV7-9; j_call: TRBJ1-3; cdr3_aa: CASSRSGTSSGNTIYF; cdr3_nt: TGTGCCAGCAGCCGTAGCGGGACGAGCTCTGGAAACACCATATATTTT
d_call: -; cdr3_length: 14; v_call: TRBV6-1; j_call: TRBJ1-1; cdr3_aa: CASTLEGVMTEAFF; cdr3_nt: TGTGCCAGCACCCTAGAGGGGGTGATGACTGAAGCTTTCTTT
d_call: TRBD1; cdr3_length: 17; v_call: TRBV7-9; j_call: TRBJ1-1; cdr3_aa: CASSQPTLTGTNTEAFF; cdr3_nt: TGTGCCAGCAGCCAGCCCACTCTGACAGGGACTAACACTGAAGCTTTCTTT
d_call: TRBD2; cdr3_length: 16; v_call: TRBV6-1; j_call: TRBJ2-5; cdr3_aa: CASSEGFSGGQKTQYF; cdr3_nt: TGTGCCAGCAGTGAAGGTTTTAGCGGGGGGCAGAAGACCCAGTACTTC
d_call: -; cdr3_length: 13; v_call: TRBV11-2; j_call: TRBJ1-5; cdr3_aa: CASSQDRNQPQHF; cdr3_nt: TGTGCCAGCAGCCAAGACAGGAATCAGCCCCAGCATTTT
d_call: TRBD1; cdr3_length: 16; v_call: TRBV4-2; j_call: TRBJ1-1; cdr3_aa: CASSQETGGANTEAFF; cdr3_nt: TGTGCCAGCAGCCAGGAGACAGGGGGCGCGAACACTGAAGCTTTCTTT
d_call: TRBD1; cdr3_length: 15; v_call: TRBV6-5; j_call: TRBJ2-6; cdr3_aa: CASRTGQSGANVLTF; cdr3_nt: TGTGCCAGTCGGACAGGCCAATCTGGGGCCAACGTCCTGACTTTC
d_call: -; cdr3_length: 12; v_call: TRBV19; j_call: TRBJ1-1; cdr3_aa: CASRQMNTEAFF; cdr3_nt: TGTGCCAGTCGACAGATGAACACTGAAGCTTTCTTT